The rows below give T cell receptor beta chains drawn from one sample of a study of blood T cell repertoires in COVID-19. Measured with immunoSEQ multiplex PCR; TCRdb has only the in-frame clones, and not every one. The sample lists 20,000 to 30,000 clones; just over 85% were seen once. The sample consisted of peripheral blood. These receptors originate from a woman aged 80 or older with acute or convalescent COVID-19. CDR3s include the opening cysteine and the closing phenylalanine or tryptophan. The D gene is left open where the match is weak. Size tells how often a clone was seen (once, few, many) or the class of an expanded clone, and some rows leave it out.

J gene,D gene,V gene,clone size,CDR3 DNA,CDR3 protein
TRBJ2-7,TRBD1,TRBV5-1,-,TGCGCCAGCAGCTTGGCAGGGGGAGAGTACGAGCAGTACTTC,CASSLAGGEYEQYF
TRBJ1-1,-,TRBV5-5,-,TGTGCCAGCAGCTCCCTGGCGGGGACCCACTTTGAAGCTTTCTTT,CASSSLAGTHFEAFF
TRBJ1-1,TRBD1,TRBV6-2/TRBV6-3,few,TGTGCCAGCAGTTTCAGACCGGACAGGGAGAACACTGAAGCTTTCTTT,CASSFRPDRENTEAFF
TRBJ1-3,TRBD1,TRBV2,-,TGTGCCAGCAGTCCCCGGACAGGGCCTGGAAACACCATATATTTT,CASSPRTGPGNTIYF
TRBJ1-6,TRBD1,TRBV5-6,-,TGTGCCAGCAGCTCTCTGGACAGGGGTAATTCACCCCTCCACTTT,CASSSLDRGNSPLHF
TRBJ2-3,-,TRBV6-5,-,TGTGCCAGCAGTTACTCCGGGTTTTGGATCGCAGATACGCAGTATTTT,CASSYSGFWIADTQYF
TRBJ2-7,-,TRBV9,-,TGTGCCAGCAGCCGCGGGCTAATCGACGAGCAGTACTTC,CASSRGLIDEQYF
TRBJ2-3,-,TRBV7-2,-,TGTGCCAGCAGCTTAGGAGCGGGCACAGATACGCAGTATTTT,CASSLGAGTDTQYF
TRBJ1-1,-,TRBV7-7,few,TGTGCCAGCAGCTTATATATACAGGGAGACACTGAAGCTTTCTTT,CASSLYIQGDTEAFF
TRBJ1-2,TRBD1,TRBV7-9,-,TGTGCCAGCAGCTCGGGACAGGCGGCCTATGGCTACACCTTC,CASSSGQAAYGYTF
TRBJ2-7,-,TRBV6-6,few,TGTGCCAGCAGTCCCTCGGCGCGGGAGCAGTACTTC,CASSPSAREQYF
TRBJ1-2,TRBD1,TRBV6-5,-,TGTGCCAGCAGTTACCATTGGACAGGGAGGGAATATGGCTACACCTTC,CASSYHWTGREYGYTF
TRBJ2-7,TRBD2,TRBV5-1,-,TGCGCCAGCAGCTTTACACTAGCGGGAAACTACGAGCAGTACTTC,CASSFTLAGNYEQYF
TRBJ2-2,TRBD1,TRBV5-1,-,TGCGCCAGCAGCCGGGACAGATTGGACGGGGAGCTGTTTTTT,CASSRDRLDGELFF
TRBJ2-1,TRBD1,TRBV5-5,-,TGTGCCAGCAGCCGCCGTGGGACAGCAAGCTCCTACAATGAGCAGTTCTTC,CASSRRGTASSYNEQFF
TRBJ1-5,-,TRBV2,-,TGTGCCAGCATGGGGGGGCTTAATCAGCCCCAGCATTTT,CASMGGLNQPQHF